Listed below are T cell receptor beta chains from one sample, sequenced in a study of graft-versus-host responses after intestinal transplantation. Clones were read by immunoSEQ multiplex PCR, and TCRdb kept only the in-frame ones, dropping some. The sample has some 46,000 clones, about 95% seen once. The source material was PBMCs, sampled roughly 51 weeks after intestinal transplant. These receptors were collected from a human patient who received an intestinal transplant, so some T cells may come from the graft donor. The CDR3 runs from the conserved cysteine through the conserved F or W. The order of the fields is V gene, D gene, J gene, clone size, CDR3 length, CDR3 DNA, CDR3 protein. The D gene is left open where the match is weak. Only part of the rows carry a size: once, few, many, or a class if the clone is expanded.

TRBV4-1	NA	TRBJ2-7	NA	18	TGCGCCAGCAGCCAAGATGGACTTGGCGCCCAACTTTCCTACGAGCAGTACTTC	CASSQDGLGAQLSYEQYF
TRBV27	NA	TRBJ2-7	NA	15	TGTGCCAGCAGTTTATCGATAGGACCCAGCTACGAGCAGTACTTC	CASSLSIGPSYEQYF
TRBV4-1	NA	TRBJ1-5	NA	13	TGCGCCAGCAGCCAAGGTCGGGATCAGCCCCAGCATTTT	CASSQGRDQPQHF
TRBV7-9	NA	TRBJ1-6	NA	17	TGTGCCAGCAGCTTATCCCCAAGGGGGAAGAGTAATTCACCCCTCCACTTT	CASSLSPRGKSNSPLHF
TRBV7-9	NA	TRBJ2-1	NA	15	TGTGCCAGCAGCTCGGACAGAAGCTCCTACAATGAGCAGTTCTTC	CASSSDRSSYNEQFF
TRBV10-3	NA	TRBJ2-5	NA	14	TGTGCCATCAGCCCGGACAGTCAAGGGGAGACCCAGTACTTC	CAISPDSQGETQYF
TRBV6-5	NA	TRBJ2-5	NA	13	TGTGCCAGCAGTAGCGGGCGTGTAGAGACCCAGTACTTC	CASSSGRVETQYF
TRBV5-4	NA	TRBJ2-7	NA	15	TGTGCCAGCAGCTTGGTCTTTCGCCGAAAATACGAGCAGTACTTC	CASSLVFRRKYEQYF
TRBV12-5	TRBD2	TRBJ2-3	once	15	TGTGCTAGTGGCCGTGGGACTAGCGGGATAGATACGCAGTATTTT	CASGRGTSGIDTQYF
TRBV15	NA	TRBJ1-1	NA	12	TGTGCCACCAGCAGAGATGCCCTACAAGCTTTCTTT	CATSRDALQAFF
TRBV18	NA	TRBJ1-1	NA	13	TGTGCCAGCTCACTTTACACCGACACTGAAGCTTTCTTT	CASSLYTDTEAFF
TRBV19	TRBD1	TRBJ1-1	NA	12	TGTGCCAGTAGTATAAGGGGGCCTGAAGCTTTCTTT	CASSIRGPEAFF
TRBV6-5	NA	TRBJ2-1	few	15	TGTGCCAGCAGTTACGGTCGGAGCTCCTACAATGAGCAGTTCTTC	CASSYGRSSYNEQFF
TRBV27	TRBD2	TRBJ2-7	NA	13	TGTGCCAGCAGACTAGCGTACTCCTACGAGCAGTACTTC	CASRLAYSYEQYF
TRBV5-1	NA	TRBJ2-3	NA	15	TGCACCAGCAGCTTGGTCGGCATACGCACAGATACGCAGTATTTT	CTSSLVGIRTDTQYF
TRBV5-6	NA	TRBJ1-1	NA	15	TGTGCCAGCAGCTTGCGCGGGGAGATGAACACTGAAGCTTTCTTT	CASSLRGEMNTEAFF
TRBV27	NA	TRBJ2-7	NA	14	TGTGCCAGCGGGGGGGGCTTTAGGACCTACGAGCAGTACTTC	CASGGGFRTYEQYF
TRBV6-5	NA	TRBJ2-5	NA	14	TGTGCCAGCACCCCGAGGGGCGTCTCGGAGACCCAGTACTTC	CASTPRGVSETQYF
TRBV6-1	NA	TRBJ1-1	NA	14	TGTGCCAGCGGGCCTGGGGCGGTGAACACTGAAGCTTTCTTT	CASGPGAVNTEAFF
TRBV4-1	NA	TRBJ2-2	NA	13	TGCGCCACCGGGGCGAACGGGGCCGGGGAGCTGTTTTTT	CATGANGAGELFF
TRBV15	NA	TRBJ2-5	NA	15	TGTGCCACCACCCTCACAACAGACCCTGAAGAGACCCAGTACTTC	CATTLTTDPEETQYF
TRBV7-2	NA	TRBJ1-6	NA	15	TGTGCCAGCAGCTTTCGGTCAGGCTCCAATTCACCCCTCCACTTT	CASSFRSGSNSPLHF
TRBV6-1	TRBD1	TRBJ2-7	NA	15	TGTGCCAGCAGTCGACCCCGGACAGGGGTTCACGAGCAGTACTTC	CASSRPRTGVHEQYF
TRBV4-2	TRBD1	TRBJ1-2	NA	14	TGTGCCAGCAGCCTGAAGGGACAGCCATATGGCTACACCTTC	CASSLKGQPYGYTF
TRBV25-1	TRBD2	TRBJ2-7	NA	17	TGTGCCAGCAGTGAATGGTCCCCTGCGGGAGCGGTAGGCGAGCAGTACTTC	CASSEWSPAGAVGEQYF
TRBV27	TRBD1	TRBJ1-1	once	17	TGTGCCAGCAGTTTATCGTGGGGGGACAGGGGGAACACTGAAGCTTTCTTT	CASSLSWGDRGNTEAFF
TRBV11-3	TRBD2	TRBJ2-5	NA	14	TGTGCCAGCAGCTCTGGCGGGAGGCAAGAGACCCAGTACTTC	CASSSGGRQETQYF
TRBV5-1	TRBD1	TRBJ2-5	NA	13	TGCGCCAGCAGCCAGGGACAGAAAGAGACCCAGTACTTC	CASSQGQKETQYF
TRBV6-5	NA	TRBJ2-7	NA	13	TGTGCCAGCAGTTACTTATCCTCCTACGAGCAGTACTTC	CASSYLSSYEQYF
TRBV18	NA	TRBJ2-1	NA	15	TGTGCCAGCTCACCACGGCAGGGGACCTACAATGAGCAGTTCTTC	CASSPRQGTYNEQFF
TRBV9	NA	TRBJ1-1	NA	15	TGTGCCCGCAGCGGGGGCGGGGGCCTCGGCACTGAAGCTTTCTTT	CARSGGGGLGTEAFF
TRBV18	TRBD2	TRBJ2-7	NA	13	TGTGCCAGCTCACCACCGGGGGGGGACGAGCAGTACTTC	CASSPPGGDEQYF
TRBV7-2	NA	TRBJ2-1	NA	12	TGTGCCAGCAGCTTAGCGCTAACTGAGCAGTTCTTC	CASSLALTEQFF
TRBV5-4	NA	TRBJ2-7	NA	14	TGTGCCAGCAGCCAGCTGACAGCCTCCTACGAGCAGTACTTC	CASSQLTASYEQYF
TRBV19	NA	TRBJ1-1	NA	14	TGTGCCAGTACCAGCCTGGGACGCGGGGCTGAAGCTTTCTTT	CASTSLGRGAEAFF
TRBV7-7	NA	TRBJ2-1	NA	13	TGTGCCAGCAGCTTAGGGGGGAGAGGGGAGCAGTTCTTC	CASSLGGRGEQFF
TRBV19	NA	TRBJ1-5	NA	13	TGTGCCAGTAGTATCCCACCGACGGAGCCCCAGCATTTT	CASSIPPTEPQHF
TRBV18	NA	TRBJ2-3	NA	18	TGTGCCAGCTCACCCCCGAGGGAGCCTCGGGGGAGCACAGATACGCAGTATTTT	CASSPPREPRGSTDTQYF
TRBV5-1	NA	TRBJ2-6	NA	16	TGCGCCAGCAGCTTGTTAAAGGGTACTGGGGCCAACGTCCTGACTTTC	CASSLLKGTGANVLTF
TRBV5-1	NA	TRBJ2-2	NA	16	TGCGCCAGCAGCTTGGTAGGGGGGCCGAACACCGGGGAGCTGTTTTTT	CASSLVGGPNTGELFF
TRBV6-5	NA	TRBJ2-3	NA	14	TGTGCCAGCCTACCGCTCGGGTCAGGAGATACGCAGTATTTT	CASLPLGSGDTQYF
TRBV6-5	NA	TRBJ1-5	NA	12	TGTGCCATCGGGACGAGGTATCAGCCCCAGCATTTT	CAIGTRYQPQHF
TRBV6-5	TRBD2	TRBJ2-1	NA	14	TGTGCCAGCAGGATAGCGGGAGCGGTCGATGAGCAGTTCTTC	CASRIAGAVDEQFF
TRBV18	NA	TRBJ2-7	NA	13	TGTGCCAGCTCACAAGGGACCATCTACGAGCAGTACTTC	CASSQGTIYEQYF
TRBV19	NA	TRBJ2-4	NA	14	TGTGCCAGTAGTATGGGGACTGGCGGAAACATTCAGTACTTC	CASSMGTGGNIQYF
TRBV18	NA	TRBJ2-3	few	12	TGTGCCAGCTCACCTAGCACAGATACGCAGTATTTT	CASSPSTDTQYF
TRBV6-5	NA	TRBJ1-2	NA	14	TGTGCCAGCAGTTCTACAGAGCCGGGGGAAGGCTACACCTTC	CASSSTEPGEGYTF
TRBV7-3	NA	TRBJ1-5	NA	13	TGTGCCAGCAGCTTAAGCCCCGGTCAGCCCCAGCATTTT	CASSLSPGQPQHF
TRBV30	TRBD2	TRBJ2-7	NA	15	TGTGCCTGGAGTGTAGGGCTAGCGGGAGGTTACGAGCAGTACTTC	CAWSVGLAGGYEQYF
TRBV2	NA	TRBJ2-7	NA	12	TGTGCCAGCAGTGAGAAAAGGGTCGAGCAGTACTTC	CASSEKRVEQYF
TRBV18	NA	TRBJ1-1	NA	15	TGTGCCAGCTCACCACCGGACCAGGTGAACACTGAAGCTTTCTTT	CASSPPDQVNTEAFF
TRBV9	NA	TRBJ2-3	NA	14	TGTGCCAGCAGCATTAACCCCCGAGAGGATACGCAGTATTTT	CASSINPREDTQYF
TRBV5-1	TRBD2	TRBJ2-1	NA	18	TGCGCCAGCAGCTTGGCCGAGGTTGTAGCGGGGAGTTACAATGAGCAGTTCTTC	CASSLAEVVAGSYNEQFF
TRBV18	TRBD2	TRBJ2-7	once	14	TGTGCCAGCTCACCAGGACTAGCGGGCTACGAGCAGTACTTC	CASSPGLAGYEQYF
TRBV6-6	NA	TRBJ1-4	NA	13	TGTGCCAGCAGTTACTCGATCGGGGGGAAACTGTTTTTT	CASSYSIGGKLFF